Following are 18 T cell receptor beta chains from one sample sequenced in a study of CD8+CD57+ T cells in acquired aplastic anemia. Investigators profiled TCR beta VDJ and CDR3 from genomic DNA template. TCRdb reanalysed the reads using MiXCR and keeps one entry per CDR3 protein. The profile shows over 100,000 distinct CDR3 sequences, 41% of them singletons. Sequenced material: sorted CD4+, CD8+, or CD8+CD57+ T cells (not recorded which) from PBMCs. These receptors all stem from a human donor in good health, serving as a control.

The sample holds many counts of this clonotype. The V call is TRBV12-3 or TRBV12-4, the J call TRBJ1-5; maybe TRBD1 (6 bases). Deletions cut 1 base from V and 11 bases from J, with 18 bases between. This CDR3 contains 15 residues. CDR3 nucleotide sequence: TGTGCCAGCAGTTTAGAGGGTTTGGCAGGGGTGGCCCAGCATTTT. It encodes CASSLEGLAGVAQHF.

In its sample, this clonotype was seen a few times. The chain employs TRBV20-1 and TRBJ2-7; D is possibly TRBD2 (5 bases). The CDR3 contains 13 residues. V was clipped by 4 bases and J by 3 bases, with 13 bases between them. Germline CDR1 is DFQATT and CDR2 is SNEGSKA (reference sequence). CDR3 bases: TGCAGTGCTATGGACCTCCGGGGCTACGAGCAGTACTTC. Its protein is CSAMDLRGYEQYF.

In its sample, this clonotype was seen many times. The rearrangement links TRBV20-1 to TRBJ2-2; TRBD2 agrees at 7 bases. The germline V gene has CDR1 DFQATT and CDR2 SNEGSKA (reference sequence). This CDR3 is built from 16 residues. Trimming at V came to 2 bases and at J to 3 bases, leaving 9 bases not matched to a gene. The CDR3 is CSARLASGTYTGELFF. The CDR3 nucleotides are TGCAGTGCTAGATTGGCTAGCGGAACTTACACCGGGGAGCTGTTTTTT.

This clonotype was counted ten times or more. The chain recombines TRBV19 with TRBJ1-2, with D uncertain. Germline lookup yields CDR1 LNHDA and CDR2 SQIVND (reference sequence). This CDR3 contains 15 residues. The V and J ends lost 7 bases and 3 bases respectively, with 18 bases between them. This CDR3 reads CASTFEMSPHYGYTF. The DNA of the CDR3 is TGTGCCAGTACCTTTGAGATGAGTCCCCACTATGGCTACACCTTC. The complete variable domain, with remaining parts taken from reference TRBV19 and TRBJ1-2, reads DGGITQSPKYLFRKEGQNVTLSCEQNLNHDAMYWYRQDPGQGLRLIYYSQIVNDFQKGDIAEGYSVSREKKESFPLTVTSAQKNPTAFYLCASTFEMSPHYGYTFGSGTRLTVV.

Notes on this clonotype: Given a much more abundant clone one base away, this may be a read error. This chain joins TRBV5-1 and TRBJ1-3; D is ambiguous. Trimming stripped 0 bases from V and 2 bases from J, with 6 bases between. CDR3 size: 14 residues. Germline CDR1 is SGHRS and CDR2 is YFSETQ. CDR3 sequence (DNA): TGCGCCAGCAGCTTGGGTGAGGCTGGAAACACCATATATTTT. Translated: CASSLGEAGNTIYF.

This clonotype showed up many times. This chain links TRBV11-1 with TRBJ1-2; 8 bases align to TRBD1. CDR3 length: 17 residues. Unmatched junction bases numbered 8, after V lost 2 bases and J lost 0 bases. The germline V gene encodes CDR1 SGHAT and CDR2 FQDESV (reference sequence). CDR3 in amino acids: CASSLRNRGLANYGYTF. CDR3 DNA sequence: TGTGCCAGCAGCTTAAGGAACAGGGGGTTAGCTAACTATGGCTACACCTTC.

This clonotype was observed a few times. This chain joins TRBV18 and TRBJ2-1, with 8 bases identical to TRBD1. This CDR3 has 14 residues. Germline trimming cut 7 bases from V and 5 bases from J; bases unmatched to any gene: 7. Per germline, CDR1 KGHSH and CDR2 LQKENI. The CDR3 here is CASLRTGLNNEQFF. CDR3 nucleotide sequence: TGTGCCAGCTTGAGGACAGGGCTAAACAATGAGCAGTTCTTC.

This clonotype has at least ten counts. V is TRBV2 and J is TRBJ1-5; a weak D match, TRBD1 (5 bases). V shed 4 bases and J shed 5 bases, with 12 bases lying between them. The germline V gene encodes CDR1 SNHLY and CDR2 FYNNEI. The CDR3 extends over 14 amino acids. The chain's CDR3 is CASSVWRGDQPQHF. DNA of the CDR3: TGTGCCAGCAGTGTATGGAGGGGAGATCAGCCCCAGCATTTT.

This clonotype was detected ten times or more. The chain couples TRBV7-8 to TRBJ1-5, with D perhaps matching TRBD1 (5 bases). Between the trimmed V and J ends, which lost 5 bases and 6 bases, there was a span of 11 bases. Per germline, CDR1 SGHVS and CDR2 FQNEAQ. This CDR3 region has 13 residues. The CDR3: CASSRGVGQPQHF. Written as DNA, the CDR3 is TGTGCCAGCAGCCGGGGGGTTGGTCAGCCCCAGCATTTT.

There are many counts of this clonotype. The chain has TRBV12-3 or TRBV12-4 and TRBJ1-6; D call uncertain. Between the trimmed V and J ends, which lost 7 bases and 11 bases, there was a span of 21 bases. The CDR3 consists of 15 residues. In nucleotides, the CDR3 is TGTGCCAGCATGCTTCGTACGGGCACTCCTGCACCCCTCCACTTT. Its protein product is CASMLRTGTPAPLHF.

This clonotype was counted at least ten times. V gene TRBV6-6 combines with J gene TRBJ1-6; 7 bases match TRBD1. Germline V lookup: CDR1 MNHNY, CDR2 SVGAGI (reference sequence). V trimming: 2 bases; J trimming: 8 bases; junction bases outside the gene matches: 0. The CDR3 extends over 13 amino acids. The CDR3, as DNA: TGTGCCAGCAGTTACACAGGGGATTCACCCCTCCACTTT. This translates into CASSYTGDSPLHF.

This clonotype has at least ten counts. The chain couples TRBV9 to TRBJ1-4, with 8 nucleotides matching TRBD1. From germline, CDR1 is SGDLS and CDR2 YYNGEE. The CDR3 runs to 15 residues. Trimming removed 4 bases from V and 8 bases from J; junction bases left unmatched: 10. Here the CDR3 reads CASSPRGLVGEKLFF. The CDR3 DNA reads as TGTGCCAGCAGCCCCAGGGGGCTGGTTGGAGAAAAACTGTTTTTT.

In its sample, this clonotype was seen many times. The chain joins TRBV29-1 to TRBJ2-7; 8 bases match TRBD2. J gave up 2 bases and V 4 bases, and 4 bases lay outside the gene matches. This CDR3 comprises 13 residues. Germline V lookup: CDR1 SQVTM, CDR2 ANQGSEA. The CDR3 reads CSVVLAGTYEQYF. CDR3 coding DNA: TGCAGCGTTGTGTTAGCGGGGACCTACGAGCAGTACTTC.

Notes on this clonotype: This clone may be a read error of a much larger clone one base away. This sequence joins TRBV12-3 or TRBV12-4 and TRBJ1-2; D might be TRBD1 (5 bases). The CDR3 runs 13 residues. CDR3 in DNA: TGTGCCAGCAGTAGCCAGGGCTTCTATGGCCACACCTTC. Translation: CASSSQGFYGHTF.

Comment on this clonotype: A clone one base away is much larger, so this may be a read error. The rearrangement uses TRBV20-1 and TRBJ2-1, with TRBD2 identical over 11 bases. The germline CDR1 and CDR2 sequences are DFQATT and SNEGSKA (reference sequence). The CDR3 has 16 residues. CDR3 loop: CGASGTSGDNYNEQFF. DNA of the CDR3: TGCGGTGCTTCTGGGACTAGCGGCGATAACTACAATGAGCAGTTCTTC.

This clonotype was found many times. DNA for the CDR3: TGCGCCAGCAGCTTGGGGGGGGCAACTGGAAACACCATATATTTT. Translated: CASSLGGATGNTIYF. This sequence joins TRBV5-1 and TRBJ1-3, with a weak D call TRBD1 (6 bases). The germline V gene has CDR1 SGHRS and CDR2 YFSETQ. V was pared by 0 bases and J by 2 bases, with 9 bases between. The CDR3 extends over 15 amino acids.

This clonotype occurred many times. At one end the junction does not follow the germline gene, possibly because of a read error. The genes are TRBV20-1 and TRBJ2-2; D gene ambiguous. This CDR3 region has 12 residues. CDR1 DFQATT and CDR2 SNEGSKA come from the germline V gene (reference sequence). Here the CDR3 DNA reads TGCAGTGGTTCTCGGAACTCCGGGGAGCTGTTTTTT. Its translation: CSGSRNSGELFF.

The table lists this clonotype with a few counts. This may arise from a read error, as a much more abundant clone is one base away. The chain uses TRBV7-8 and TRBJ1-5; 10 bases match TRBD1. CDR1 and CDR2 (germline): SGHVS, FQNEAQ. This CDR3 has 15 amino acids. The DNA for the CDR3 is TGTGCCAGCGGCTTGGGGACAGGGGGCAATCAGCCCCAGCATTTT. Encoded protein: CASGLGTGGNQPQHF.